The rows below give T cell receptor beta chains drawn from one sample of a study of cytotoxic CD8 clonotypes in ibrutinib-treated CLL. The protocol was immunoSEQ multiplex PCR, while the TCRdb copy is restricted to in-frame clones and leaves out a portion. The sample contains 200,000 to 250,000 clones, 70% of which appear only once. Material: PBMCs, obtained after 24 months of ibrutinib treatment. The receptors shown here come from a human donor with chronic lymphocytic leukemia. Both conserved end residues are trimmed from each CDR3. The order of the fields is V gene, clone size, J gene, CDR3 protein. A row's size may be missing; if present it is once, few, many or a size class.

>TRBV27|-|TRBJ2-5
ASWVTEPWGETQY
>TRBV19|-|TRBJ2-1
ASSMSEVHEQF
>TRBV2|-|TRBJ1-1
ASRTGTGLNTEAF
>TRBV15|-|TRBJ2-7
ATSGGSGTAGGEQY
>TRBV29-1|-|TRBJ2-1
SGTSGGGYEQF
>TRBV5-1|-|TRBJ1-1
ANSSSNTEAF
>TRBV29-1|-|TRBJ2-1
SVEPPGTKDYNEQF
>TRBV5-1|-|TRBJ2-2
ASAISSTGELF
>TRBV25-1|-|TRBJ2-1
ASSAGSTGPYNEQF
>TRBV18|-|TRBJ2-3
ASSSSVQDTQY
>TRBV4-3|-|TRBJ1-2
ASSQGYRANYGYT
>TRBV6-5|once|TRBJ2-5
ATKLRTQY
>TRBV11-3|-|TRBJ2-7
ASSLTYEQY
>TRBV27|-|TRBJ2-5
ASSAETRARETQY
>TRBV7-8|-|TRBJ2-7
ASSPLKPSGSRSYEQY
>TRBV28|-|TRBJ1-5
ASSSPTGSNQPQH
>TRBV29-1|-|TRBJ2-1
SVEGLRGGNYNEQF
>TRBV6-6|-|TRBJ2-3
ASSYSTSGSTDTQY
>TRBV27|-|TRBJ2-1
ASTSWGAQF
>TRBV20-1|few|TRBJ1-2
SVQGAGYT
>TRBV5-1|-|TRBJ2-1
ASSLEAGGYNEQF
>TRBV27|-|TRBJ1-1
ASSAWTGEAF
>TRBV6-5|-|TRBJ1-1
ASSYLPPGNTEAF
>TRBV27|-|TRBJ2-2
ASTQIGDTGELF
>TRBV5-1|-|TRBJ2-7
ASKGEGTYEQY
>TRBV27|-|TRBJ2-1
ATQDYNEQF
>TRBV7-9|-|TRBJ2-3
ASSLSTDTQY
>TRBV28|-|TRBJ2-7
ASSLTTYEQY
>TRBV4-1|-|TRBJ1-5
ASSQGGTGARKWNQPQH
>TRBV7-3|-|TRBJ2-2
ASSLKMVPSALTGELF
>TRBV6-1|once|TRBJ2-6
ATQGARSGANVLT
>TRBV6-1|few|TRBJ2-2
ASSDRQGDGTGELF
>TRBV6-1|once|TRBJ2-2
ASSEGRLGTEAH
>TRBV19|-|TRBJ2-1
ASSILAGSDEQF
>TRBV28|-|TRBJ1-4
ASSLWGESNEKLF
>TRBV9|-|TRBJ1-4
ASSITGSRGEKLF
>TRBV9|-|TRBJ2-7
ASSVDSTSVSYEQY
>TRBV5-1|-|TRBJ2-3
ASSPLGVSDTQY
>TRBV2|-|TRBJ1-2
ASMDRGQLGYGYT
>TRBV11-2|few|TRBJ2-1
ASSRLTNEQF
>TRBV7-9|-|TRBJ2-3
ASSVDRDRTDTQY
>TRBV11-2|-|TRBJ1-4
ASSPHPDREEKLF
>TRBV7-3|-|TRBJ2-5
ASSLVPSGQETQY
>TRBV5-4|once|TRBJ2-7
ASSLGGGTSYEQY
>TRBV6-6|-|TRBJ2-1
ASSRGPGEGNEQF
>TRBV13|-|TRBJ2-3
ASSSDSRTDTQY
>TRBV7-3|-|TRBJ2-3
ASSSTGQGADTQY
>TRBV28|-|TRBJ2-2
ASSFYSAQTGELF
>TRBV14|-|TRBJ2-5
ASSQDIRGGTQY
>TRBV27|few|TRBJ2-2
ASSLSPRTGELF
>TRBV10-3|-|TRBJ2-7
AIAPGLPPVTYEQY
>TRBV28|few|TRBJ2-2
ASRTFPGSTGELF
>TRBV6-5|-|TRBJ1-4
ASKLMDREGEKLF
>TRBV7-9|-|TRBJ1-5
ASSPGPLGGNQPQH
>TRBV7-2|-|TRBJ2-3
ASSVGTGQTPSTDTQY